The clone carrying this T cell receptor (beta chain) has more than one count but fewer than ten. The target antigen is unknown. These data come from a study of blood T cells in healthy people across ages. Every sample had a minimum of 6.5 million PBMCs isolated. Next came a second PCR, run for about 6 to 12 cycles, which used a sample-barcoded 5' primer along with a J-beta primer mix. MiXCR, applied by TCRdb to the 5' RACE reads, yields one record per CDR3 protein. The table includes over a million distinct CDR3 sequences, approximately 38% detected once. V was clipped by 3 bases and J by 4 bases; unmatched bases: 9. Germline V lookup: CDR1 MGHDK, CDR2 SYGVNS. CDR3 length: 16 amino acids. Findings of the study overall: As naive T cell percentage varied, TCR beta diversity correlated strongly with it.

Sample: blood. The origin of this receptor is a woman in her late teens or twenties in good health. The chain couples TRBV25-1 to TRBJ1-2; 9 bases align to TRBD1. The CDR3 region is CASSDERTGDGYGYTF. In DNA form, the CDR3 reads TGTGCCAGCAGTGATGAACGGACAGGGGACGGCTATGGCTACACCTTC.